These 29 T cell receptor beta chains were all obtained from the same sample, sequenced in a study of control samples from healthy donors and cancer patients. Assay used: immunoSEQ multiplex PCR; TCRdb lists only in-frame clones, some missing. The sample lists about 140,000 clones; 75% to 95% were seen once. Sequences were obtained from blood. The receptors derive from a man aged 18-30 years in good health.

This clone was counted ten times or more. The chain employs TRBV4-2 and TRBJ1-2; 7 bases map to TRBD1. Germline CDR1 is LGHNA and CDR2 is YNFKEQ. The CDR3 is 15 residues long. V lost 0 bases to trimming and J lost 2 bases; unmatched junction nucleotides: 3. The CDR3, as DNA: TGTGCCAGCAGCCAAGACCCGACAGGGAACTATGGCTACACCTTC. Translating gives CASSQDPTGNYGYTF.

The chain links TRBV30 to TRBJ2-2; D tentatively reads TRBD1 or TRBD2 (6 bases each). The ends were cut back, 2 bases at V and 8 bases at J, with 15 bases in the middle. Looked up from germline, CDR1 is GTSNPN and CDR2 is SVGIG (reference sequence). The CDR3 has 14 amino acids. The CDR3 sequence: CAWSRGLSWGELFF. The DNA for the CDR3 is TGTGCCTGGAGTCGGGGGCTCAGCTGGGGGGAGCTGTTTTTT.

The chain carries TRBV6-4 and TRBJ1-5; D may be TRBD1 (5 bases). The V and J ends lost 3 bases and 8 bases respectively, with 11 bases between them. CDR3 size: 13 residues. Germline CDR1 is MRHNA and CDR2 is SNTAGT. CDR3 sequence: CASSENRGEPQHF. CDR3 sequence (DNA): TGTGCCAGCAGTGAGAACCGGGGCGAGCCCCAGCATTTT.

V gene TRBV4-2 combines with J gene TRBJ2-2, with 10 bases identical to TRBD1. The CDR3 contains 17 residues. The trim removed 1 base at V and 1 base at J, leaving 3 bases unmatched. The germline gives CDR1 LGHNA, CDR2 YNFKEQ. The DNA of the CDR3 is TGTGCCAGCAGCCAAGCCCGGGACAGGGGGAACACCGGGGAGCTGTTTTTT. Translation: CASSQARDRGNTGELFF.

The chain combines TRBV6-1 with TRBJ1-1; no firm D call. Deletions cut 0 bases from V and 1 base from J, with 15 bases between. Germline assignment: CDR1 MNHNS and CDR2 SASEGT. The CDR3 totals 17 residues. CDR3 loop: CASSEALAALGNTEAFF. CDR3 coding DNA: TGTGCCAGCAGTGAAGCGCTTGCAGCCCTAGGGAACACTGAAGCTTTCTTT.

This clone is a singleton in its sample. CDR3 coding DNA: TGCGCCAGCAGCCAAGTGGAGGGGATGAACACTGAAGCTTTCTTT. Translated: CASSQVEGMNTEAFF. The chain has TRBV4-1 and TRBJ1-1, with a tentative D call TRBD1 (5 bases). The CDR3 totals 15 residues. The germline V and J ends were trimmed by 1 base and 0 bases, with 9 bases remaining between them. The germline V gene encodes CDR1 MGHRA and CDR2 YSYEKL.

The gene calls are TRBV27 and TRBJ1-1, with D uncertain. The CDR3 has 12 residues. Germline CDR1 and CDR2: MNHEY and SMNVEV (reference sequence). Between the trimmed V and J ends, which lost 11 bases and 4 bases, there was a span of 14 bases. The CDR3 loop reads CAGQLVSTEAFF. CDR3 DNA sequence: TGTGCCGGCCAGCTGGTCTCCACTGAAGCTTTCTTT.

The chain couples TRBV6-2 or TRBV6-3 to TRBJ2-1; 7 bases map to TRBD2. The junction had 12 bases not matched to a gene; V was cut back by 6 bases and J by 4 bases. Germline values: CDR1 MNHEY, CDR2 SVGEGT. The CDR3 is 16 amino acids. CDR3 nucleotides: TGTGCCAGCAGCCCCGGATTATGGCGGGGGTACAATGAGCAGTTCTTC. Residues: CASSPGLWRGYNEQFF.

J is TRBJ1-4 and V is TRBV7-9, with a possible D match to TRBD1 (6 bases). Germline-derived CDR1 and CDR2 are SEHNR and FQNEAQ (reference sequence). With 5 bases removed from V and 5 bases from J, the gap between germline ends came to 15 bases. This CDR3 region has 15 residues. CDR3 coding DNA: TGTGCCAGCAGCACGTACAGGGTGGGAAATGAAAAACTGTTTTTT. Translation: CASSTYRVGNEKLFF.

The chain uses TRBV6-4 and TRBJ1-5, with D unresolved. Between the trimmed V and J ends, which lost 3 bases and 1 base, there was a span of 4 bases. CDR3 size: 13 residues. Per the germline V gene, CDR1 is MRHNA and CDR2 is SNTAGT. CDR3 nucleotides: TGTGCCAGCAGTGAGGCGAGCAATCAGCCCCAGCATTTT. Translation gives CASSEASNQPQHF.

CDR3 coding DNA: TGTGCCTGGAAACGACAGGGTTGGTACGAGCAGTACTTC. This gives the protein CAWKRQGWYEQYF. The V gene is TRBV30, the J gene TRBJ2-7; 7 bases fit TRBD1. The J segment lost 4 bases and the V segment lost 4 bases, leaving 7 bases of the junction unmatched. The V gene's germline CDR1 is GTSNPN and CDR2 SVGIG (reference sequence). The CDR3 runs to 13 residues.

CDR3 sequence reads: CASSLRAGQVPLHF. CDR3 DNA: TGTGCCAGCAGCTTAAGGGCAGGGCAGGTTCCCCTCCACTTT. The rearrangement links TRBV7-2 to TRBJ1-6; TRBD1 is a possible D gene (5 bases). V was trimmed by 2 bases and J by 13 bases, leaving 15 bases between them. Germline CDR1 SGHTA, CDR2 FQGNSA. This CDR3 is built from 14 residues.

The V gene is TRBV19, the J gene TRBJ2-1; the match to TRBD2 covers 7 bases. The CDR3 spans 16 residues. The germline gives CDR1 LNHDA, CDR2 SQIVND (reference sequence). The V and J ends lost 6 bases and 6 bases, in that order; junction bases with no gene match: 14. This chain's CDR3 is CASSTLSGDTTNEQFF. CDR3 bases: TGTGCCAGTAGCACTCTGAGCGGGGATACCACCAATGAGCAGTTCTTC.

The chain carries TRBV6-2 or TRBV6-3 and TRBJ1-1, with D perhaps matching TRBD1 (5 bases). The CDR3 has 14 amino acids. The germline V gene has CDR1 MNHEY and CDR2 SVGEGT. V gave up 4 bases and J gave up 5 bases, with 14 bases separating them. The CDR3 nucleotides read TGTGCCAGCAGTTCGGCAGGGAGGGATACTGAAGCTTTCTTT. Amino acid sequence: CASSSAGRDTEAFF.

The chain combines TRBV19 with TRBJ1-2; tentatively, D is TRBD1 (6 bases). The CDR3 is 16 residues long. Trimming took 5 bases from V and 0 from J, leaving 16 bases between them. Germline V gene sequence: CDR1 LNHDA, CDR2 SQIVND (reference sequence). CDR3 coding DNA: TGTGCCAGTAGTTCCCCGGGACAAATGACTAACTATGGCTACACCTTC. Amino acids: CASSSPGQMTNYGYTF. Based on the CDR3 plus reference TRBV19 and TRBJ1-2, the full variable domain is DGGITQSPKYLFRKEGQNVTLSCEQNLNHDAMYWYRQDPGQGLRLIYYSQIVNDFQKGDIAEGYSVSREKKESFPLTVTSAQKNPTAFYLCASSSPGQMTNYGYTFGSGTRLTVV.

The chain combines TRBV6-1 with TRBJ2-3, with D perhaps TRBD1 or TRBD2 (5 bases each). This CDR3 has 12 residues. Deletions cut 1 base from V and 7 bases from J, with 6 bases between. Germline V gene lookup returns CDR1 MNHNS and CDR2 SASEGT. The CDR3 DNA follows: TGTGCCAGCAGTGAAGGGGGGAATACGCAGTATTTT. Protein: CASSEGGNTQYF.

V and J are TRBV11-1 and TRBJ1-2; TRBD1 aligns across 7 bases. This CDR3 is built from 13 residues. Germline V gives CDR1 SGHAT, CDR2 FQDESV (reference sequence). With V trimmed by 4 bases and J by 4 bases, 3 bases remained unmatched. The DNA of the CDR3 is TGTGCCAGCAGCTCCCGACAGGGCTATGGCTACACCTTC. Translating it yields CASSSRQGYGYTF. The variable domain in full, completed from reference TRBV11-1 and TRBJ1-2, reads EAEVAQSPRYKITEKSQAVAFWCDPISGHATLYWYRQILGQGPELLVQFQDESVVDDSQLPKDRFSAERLKGVDSTLKIQPAELGDSAMYLCASSSRQGYGYTFGSGTRLTVV.

The chain carries TRBV10-3 and TRBJ1-2; D is perhaps TRBD1 (5 bases). CDR1 ENHRY and CDR2 SYGVKD come from the germline V gene. V was cut by 3 bases and J by 4 bases, with 15 bases left in between. The CDR3 sequence is 15 residues long. CDR3 loop: CAISDPVQVFYGYTF. The DNA of the CDR3 is TGTGCCATCAGTGACCCTGTACAGGTGTTCTATGGCTACACCTTC.

This sequence joins TRBV5-1 and TRBJ2-7, with D perhaps TRBD1 (5 bases). CDR3 size: 15 residues. V was trimmed by 4 bases and J by 0 bases, leaving 14 bases between them. Germline V gives CDR1 SGHRS, CDR2 YFSETQ. CDR3 sequence: CASSPGQGTSYEQYF. As DNA, the CDR3 is TGCGCCAGCAGCCCGGGCCAGGGCACCTCCTACGAGCAGTACTTC.

A single count supports this clone. This rearrangement joins TRBV7-2 to TRBJ1-1; 9 bases match TRBD1. The CDR3 is 15 residues long. J was trimmed by 4 bases and V by 2 bases; bases with no gene match: 5. Germline loops: CDR1 SGHTA, CDR2 FQGNSA. CDR3 bases: TGTGCCAGCAGCTTACAGGGACAGGGAGCCACTGAAGCTTTCTTT. Protein product: CASSLQGQGATEAFF.

This chain joins TRBV27 and TRBJ2-3; 7 bases map to TRBD2. CDR1 MNHEY and CDR2 SMNVEV come from the germline V gene (reference sequence). V lost 3 bases and J lost 8; bases outside the gene matches: 2. CDR3 size: 12 residues. The CDR3 DNA reads TGTGCCAGCAGTTTTGGGGAGGGTACGCAGTATTTT. The encoded protein is CASSFGEGTQYF.

The V call is TRBV4-3, the J call TRBJ1-1; 7 bases map to TRBD1. The junction had 3 bases not matched to a gene; V was cut back by 4 bases and J by 4 bases. This CDR3 spans 13 amino acids. Germline lookup yields CDR1 LGHNA and CDR2 YSLEER. In nucleotides, the CDR3 is TGCGCCAGCAGCCTGAGACAGGGCACTGAAGCTTTCTTT. As protein: CASSLRQGTEAFF.

The chain couples TRBV9 to TRBJ2-1, with 11 nucleotides matching TRBD2. J was trimmed by 6 bases and V by 3 bases; bases with no gene match: 5. CDR3 length: 15 residues. Germline CDR1 and CDR2: SGDLS and YYNGEE. The CDR3 sequence: CASSDPSGGSNEQFF. In DNA form, the CDR3 reads TGTGCCAGCAGCGATCCTAGCGGGGGGAGCAATGAGCAGTTCTTC.

The chain employs TRBV6-5 and TRBJ1-6; 9 bases match TRBD1. This CDR3 region has 16 residues. The germline gives CDR1 MNHEY, CDR2 SVGAGI. The ends lost 2 bases at V and 7 bases at J; junction bases unmatched: 6. CDR3 region: CASSYPGTGRNSPLHF. For the CDR3, the DNA is TGTGCCAGCAGTTACCCGGGGACAGGGAGAAATTCACCCCTCCACTTT.

The chain joins TRBV6-5 to TRBJ2-3; no reliable D call. The length of the CDR3 is 14 residues. V was cut by 10 bases and J by 3 bases, with 17 bases left in between. Germline CDR1 reads MNHEY; CDR2 reads SVGAGI. CDR3 sequence (DNA): TGTGCCACAATGTTCCCAGACGGGACAGATACGCAGTATTTT. As protein: CATMFPDGTDTQYF.

The DNA of the CDR3 is TGTGCCAGCAGTTTATTGGGCGGAAACACTGAAGCTTTCTTT. Encoded protein: CASSLLGGNTEAFF. This sequence joins TRBV27 and TRBJ1-1; D gene uncertain. Germline V lookup: CDR1 MNHEY, CDR2 SMNVEV (reference sequence). The germline V and J ends were trimmed by 1 base and 2 bases, with 8 bases remaining between them. The CDR3 runs to 14 residues.

This clone was detected only once. The chain recombines TRBV9 with TRBJ2-3; D is unresolved. This CDR3 comprises 12 residues. Between the trimmed V and J ends, which lost 3 bases and 4 bases, there was a span of 6 bases. Germline V CDR1 and CDR2: SGDLS, YYNGEE. The CDR3 sequence is CASSAGSDTQYF. The CDR3 DNA follows: TGTGCCAGCAGCGCAGGATCAGATACGCAGTATTTT.

CDR3 region: CSVEVQPTEAFF. The CDR3 DNA reads as TGCAGCGTTGAAGTGCAGCCCACTGAAGCTTTCTTT. The V and J genes are TRBV29-1 and TRBJ1-1; D is ambiguous. Germline CDR1 SQVTM, CDR2 ANQGSEA. The CDR3 runs 12 residues. V shed 1 base and J shed 4 bases, with 7 bases lying between them.

This chain connects TRBV7-2 to TRBJ1-1; no clear D. The CDR3 has 12 amino acids. The V end lost 1 base, the J end lost 10 bases, and 10 bases lay between the germline ends. The V gene's germline CDR1 is SGHTA and CDR2 FQGNSA. The CDR3 DNA reads TGTGCCAGCAGCTTAGAGGGTCGGTTAGCTTTCTTT. Protein: CASSLEGRLAFF.